This TCR beta chain was captured by sequencing in a study of tumor and adjacent non-tumor tissue in lung cancer. At the level of the study: Each sample yielded around 4 million productive TCRbeta reads on average.

Study-wide findings and caveats: Top 100 clones took a larger repertoire share in normal lung.

Germline V CDR1 and CDR2: LNHDA, SQIVND (reference sequence). V was pared by 11 bases and J by 2 bases, with 8 bases between. CDR3 length: 11 amino acids. About this clonotype: What it recognizes is unknown.

The library came from three nested PCR rounds adapted from ARM-PCR protocols. TCRdb passed the multiplex PCR reads through MiXCR, listing each CDR3 protein once. The table records fewer than 80,000 distinct CDR3 sequences, less than 75% of them present only once. RNA was extracted from bulk tissue without any cell sorting. The V gene is TRBV19, the J gene TRBJ2-3, with D uncertain. The receptor's source is a woman aged 70-85 years with non-small cell lung cancer. The sequenced material came from lung tumor tissue. CDR3 sequence: CAAQSTDTQYF. In DNA, the CDR3 is TGTGCCGCCCAATCCACAGATACGCAGTATTTT.